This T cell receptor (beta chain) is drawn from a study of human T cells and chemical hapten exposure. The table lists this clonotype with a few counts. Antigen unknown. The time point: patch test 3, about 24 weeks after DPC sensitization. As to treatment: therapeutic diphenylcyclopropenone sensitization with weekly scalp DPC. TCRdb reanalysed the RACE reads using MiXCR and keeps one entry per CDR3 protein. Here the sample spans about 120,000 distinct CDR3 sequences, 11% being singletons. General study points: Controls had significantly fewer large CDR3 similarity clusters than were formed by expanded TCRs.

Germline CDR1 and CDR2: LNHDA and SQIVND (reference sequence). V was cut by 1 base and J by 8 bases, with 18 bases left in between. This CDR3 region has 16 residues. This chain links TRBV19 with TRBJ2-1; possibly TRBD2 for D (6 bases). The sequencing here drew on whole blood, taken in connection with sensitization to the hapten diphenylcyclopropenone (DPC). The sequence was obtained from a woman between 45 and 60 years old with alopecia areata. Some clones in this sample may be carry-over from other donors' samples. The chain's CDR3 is CASSIARDLMADEQFF. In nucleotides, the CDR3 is TGTGCCAGTAGTATAGCCCGGGACTTGATGGCCGATGAGCAGTTCTTC. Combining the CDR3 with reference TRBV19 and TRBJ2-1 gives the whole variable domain DGGITQSPKYLFRKEGQNVTLSCEQNLNHDAMYWYRQDPGQGLRLIYYSQIVNDFQKGDIAEGYSVSREKKESFPLTVTSAQKNPTAFYLCASSIARDLMADEQFFGPGTRLTVL.